The following is a T cell receptor (beta chain) sequence with its context. Its specificity is not known. Samples each yielded at least 6 micrograms of total RNA. This specimen comes from a study of blood T cells in healthy people across ages. The study's findings and limits: Estimates of total diversity, which came from one million sequenced T cells, were considered to be underestimates. Diversity was higher, and naive CD4+ cells more numerous, in long-lived donors than in aged donors.

Germline loops: CDR1 SGDLS, CDR2 YYNGEE. The CDR3 loop spans 18 amino acids. Trimming cost V 0 bases and J 5 bases; bases outside gene matches: 14. A second roughly 6 to 11 cycle PCR used barcoded and J-beta primers. TCRdb re-called the 5' RACE reads through MiXCR, storing one row per CDR3 protein. The sample lists about 1.5 million distinct CDR3 sequences, approximately 39% occurring once. The rearrangement joins TRBV9 to TRBJ2-1; 7 bases are shared with TRBD2. The sequence came from a woman between 18 and 29 years old in good health. The specimen sequenced was blood. The CDR3 coding sequence is TGTGCCAGCAGCGTAGGGGGTCGGGGTAGACTAGCTAACAATGAGCAGTTCTTC. It codes for CASSVGGRGRLANNEQFF.